The 14 T cell receptor beta chains below come from one sample, sequenced in a study of graft-versus-host responses after intestinal transplantation. Method: immunoSEQ multiplex PCR; TCRdb's copy keeps in-frame clones and lacks some. The table lists over 120,000 clones, 80% to 95% of them singletons. The antigens these receptors bind are not known. Here the sequenced sample was unstimulated CD4+ T cells sorted from spleen or lymph node cells, taken before intestinal transplant. The source of these receptors is a human donor who received an intestinal transplant.

The rearrangement links TRBV10-3 to TRBJ2-5, with TRBD1 matching 10 bases. V lost 10 bases, J lost 5 bases, and 10 bases stayed unmatched. The CDR3 runs to 14 residues. CDR1 is ENHRY and CDR2 is SYGVKD in the germline V gene. CDR3 coding DNA: TGTGCCAGCCACCGGGACAGGGGTGGGGAGACCCAGTACTTC. Its translation is CASHRDRGGETQYF.

In the case of this clone: This sample includes further DNA sequences coding for the same CDR3. The chain carries TRBV19 and TRBJ1-5; D may be TRBD1 (5 bases). V was cut by 0 bases and J by 7 bases, with 7 bases left in between. The CDR3 spans 13 residues. Germline CDR1 is LNHDA and CDR2 is SQIVND (reference sequence). The CDR3 here is CASSIDRVQPQHF. The DNA of the CDR3 is TGTGCCAGTAGTATAGACAGGGTGCAGCCCCAGCATTTT.

This clone has just one count. CDR3 region: CASSRLAYEQYF. CDR3 nucleotides: TGTGCCAGCAGCCGACTGGCATACGAGCAGTACTTC. This chain uses TRBV7-2 with TRBJ2-5; D unclear. The closer fit of TRBJ2-7 to the DNA end suggests the J call may be wrong. Germline CDR1 and CDR2: SGHTA and FQGNSA. The CDR3 covers 12 residues.

The chain has TRBV30 and TRBJ2-7; no definite D call. With 1 base removed from V and 0 bases from J, the gap between germline ends came to 7 bases. The CDR3 spans 13 residues. Looked up from germline, CDR1 is GTSNPN and CDR2 is SVGIG (reference sequence). CDR3 residues: CAWSAGLSYEQYF. CDR3 coding DNA: TGTGCCTGGAGTGCGGGCCTCTCCTACGAGCAGTACTTC.

The chain uses TRBV6-5 and TRBJ1-2; 7 bases align to TRBD1. The ends lost 7 bases at V and 8 bases at J; junction bases unmatched: 10. CDR1 is MNHEY and CDR2 is SVGAGI in the germline V gene. The CDR3 runs to 13 residues. CDR3 sequence: CASTRQGLSGYTF. Here the CDR3 DNA reads TGTGCCAGCACCCGACAGGGATTGAGCGGCTACACCTTC.

This chain joins TRBV4-1 and TRBJ1-2; TRBD1 matches at 7 bases. The germline CDR1 and CDR2 sequences are MGHRA and YSYEKL. Losses at the gene ends were 4 bases for V and 5 bases for J; bases not matched to a gene: 10. The CDR3 consists of 15 residues. This CDR3 reads CASSPPQGQVYGYTF. DNA for the CDR3: TGCGCCAGCAGCCCTCCACAGGGGCAGGTTTATGGCTACACCTTC.

The chain is built from TRBV6-5 and TRBJ2-5; 11 positions match TRBD2. Trimming took 7 bases from V and 5 from J; bases not matched to a gene: 3. In germline, CDR1 is MNHEY, CDR2 SVGAGI. The CDR3 totals 13 residues. The CDR3 bases are TGTGCCAGCACCATAGCGGGAGGGGAGACCCAGTACTTC. Translating gives CASTIAGGETQYF.

The chain combines TRBV18 with TRBJ2-7, with 8 positions matching TRBD1. CDR3 length equals 13 residues. V was clipped by 3 bases and J by 5 bases; unmatched bases: 3. Looked up from germline, CDR1 is KGHSH and CDR2 is LQKENI. The CDR3 loop is CASSPRTGNEQYF. The DNA of the CDR3 is TGTGCCAGCTCACCGAGGACAGGGAACGAGCAGTACTTC.

The V gene is TRBV6-5, the J gene TRBJ2-5, with TRBD2 matching 8 bases. With 2 bases clipped from V and 4 bases from J, the junction kept 6 bases outside the gene matches. The CDR3 covers 15 residues. Germline assignment: CDR1 MNHEY and CDR2 SVGAGI. Here the CDR3 reads CASSYPAGGAETQYF. The CDR3 DNA reads TGTGCCAGCAGTTACCCTGCGGGAGGAGCAGAGACCCAGTACTTC.

The rearrangement joins TRBV9 to TRBJ2-3; D tentatively fits TRBD1 or TRBD2 (5 bases each). Trimming shortened V by 2 bases and J by 1 base, and 5 bases separated the two germline ends. Germline V gene sequence: CDR1 SGDLS, CDR2 YYNGEE. The CDR3 extends over 13 amino acids. The CDR3 reads CASSVGRTDTQYF. The CDR3 DNA sequence: TGTGCCAGCAGCGTGGGACGCACAGATACGCAGTATTTT.

V gene TRBV12-5 combines with J gene TRBJ1-1, with D perhaps matching TRBD1 (6 bases). The CDR3 totals 16 residues. The germline V and J ends were trimmed by 0 bases and 8 bases, with 19 bases remaining between them. Germline V lookup: CDR1 LGHNT, CDR2 FRNRAP. The CDR3 DNA sequence: TGTGCTAGTGGTTTGGTAGGGTTCGGGGGGCGACCCGAAGCTTTCTTT. Amino acids: CASGLVGFGGRPEAFF.

V gene TRBV6-5 combines with J gene TRBJ1-2; 9 bases match TRBD1. Germline CDR1 MNHEY, CDR2 SVGAGI. J lost 6 bases, V lost 5 bases, and 4 bases had no gene match. This CDR3 is built from 13 residues. DNA for the CDR3: TGTGCCAGCAGTGGATGGACAGGGGATGGCTACACCTTC. Translation gives CASSGWTGDGYTF.

V gene TRBV10-3 combines with J gene TRBJ2-1; no reliable D call. This CDR3 region has 17 residues. Germline V gene data show CDR1 as ENHRY and CDR2 as SYGVKD. The germline V and J ends were trimmed by 3 bases and 3 bases, with 18 bases remaining between them. The CDR3 sequence is CAISDGLGSKIYNEQFF. In DNA form, the CDR3 reads TGTGCCATCAGTGACGGTTTGGGCAGCAAGATCTACAATGAGCAGTTCTTC.

The V gene is TRBV6-4, the J gene TRBJ1-5; 12 bases are shared with TRBD1. V lost 4 bases to trimming and J lost 4 bases; unmatched junction nucleotides: 14. This CDR3 comprises 19 residues. CDR1 and CDR2 from the germline V gene are MRHNA and SNTAGT. The CDR3: CASSVGQGASTGRNQPQHF. The CDR3 DNA reads as TGTGCCAGCAGTGTGGGACAGGGGGCTAGTACGGGCCGTAATCAGCCCCAGCATTTT.